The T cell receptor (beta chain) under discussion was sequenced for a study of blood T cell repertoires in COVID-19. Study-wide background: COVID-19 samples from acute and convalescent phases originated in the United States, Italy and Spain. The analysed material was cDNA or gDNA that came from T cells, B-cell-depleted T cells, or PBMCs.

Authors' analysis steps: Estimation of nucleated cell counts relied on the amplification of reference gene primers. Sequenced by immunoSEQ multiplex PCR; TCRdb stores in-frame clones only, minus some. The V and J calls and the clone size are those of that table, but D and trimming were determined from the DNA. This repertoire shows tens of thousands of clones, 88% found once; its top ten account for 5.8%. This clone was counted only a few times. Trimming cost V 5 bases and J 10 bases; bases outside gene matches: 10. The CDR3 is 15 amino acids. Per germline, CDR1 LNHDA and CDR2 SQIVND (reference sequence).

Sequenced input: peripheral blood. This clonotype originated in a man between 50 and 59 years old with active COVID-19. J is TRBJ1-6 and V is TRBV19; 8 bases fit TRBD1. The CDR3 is CASSLPQGAGSPLHF. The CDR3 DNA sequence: TGTGCCAGTAGTTTACCCCAGGGGGCCGGATCACCCCTCCACTTT.